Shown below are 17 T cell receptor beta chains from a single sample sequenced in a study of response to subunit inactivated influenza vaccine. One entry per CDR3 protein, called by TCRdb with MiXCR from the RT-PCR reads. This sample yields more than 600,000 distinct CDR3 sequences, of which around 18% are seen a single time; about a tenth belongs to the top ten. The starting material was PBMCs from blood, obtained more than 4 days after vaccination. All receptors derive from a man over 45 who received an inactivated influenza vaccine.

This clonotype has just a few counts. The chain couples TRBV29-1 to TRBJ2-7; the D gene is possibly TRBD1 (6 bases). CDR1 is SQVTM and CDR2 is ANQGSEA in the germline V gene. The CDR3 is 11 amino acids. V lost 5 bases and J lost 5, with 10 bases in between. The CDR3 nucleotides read TGCAGCGTTCGGACAGTCCACGAGCAGTACTTC. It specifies CSVRTVHEQYF.

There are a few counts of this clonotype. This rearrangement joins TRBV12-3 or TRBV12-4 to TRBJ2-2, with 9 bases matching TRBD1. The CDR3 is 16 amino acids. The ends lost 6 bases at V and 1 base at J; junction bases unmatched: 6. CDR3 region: CASSWTGERNTGELFF. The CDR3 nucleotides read TGTGCCAGCAGCTGGACAGGGGAAAGGAACACCGGGGAGCTGTTTTTT.

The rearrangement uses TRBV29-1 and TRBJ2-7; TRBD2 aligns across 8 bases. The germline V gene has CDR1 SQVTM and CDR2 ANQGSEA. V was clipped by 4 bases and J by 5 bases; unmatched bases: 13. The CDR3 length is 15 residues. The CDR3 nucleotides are TGCAGCGTTGCGACAGATCCTTGGCGGGAGGACGAGCAGTACTTC. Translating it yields CSVATDPWREDEQYF.

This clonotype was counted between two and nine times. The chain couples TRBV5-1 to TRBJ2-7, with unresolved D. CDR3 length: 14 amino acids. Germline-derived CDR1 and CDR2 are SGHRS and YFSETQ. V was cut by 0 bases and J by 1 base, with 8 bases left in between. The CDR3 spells CASSLAVRSYEQYF. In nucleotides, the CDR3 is TGCGCCAGCAGCTTGGCCGTCCGTTCCTACGAGCAGTACTTC.

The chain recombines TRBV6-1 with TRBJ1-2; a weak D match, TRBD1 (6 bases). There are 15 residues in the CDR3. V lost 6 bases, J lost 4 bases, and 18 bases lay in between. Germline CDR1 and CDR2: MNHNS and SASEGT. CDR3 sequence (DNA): TGTGCCAGCAGCCAGGGCAGGGGAGGGACCTATGGCTACACCTTC. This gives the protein CASSQGRGGTYGYTF.

CDR3 loop: CASSPGTNYNSPLHF. DNA of the CDR3: TGCGCCAGCAGTCCCGGGACAAATTATAATTCACCCCTCCACTTT. The rearrangement joins TRBV5-1 to TRBJ1-6; TRBD1 might be the D (6 bases). Trimming took 5 bases from V and 4 from J, leaving 13 bases between them. This CDR3 comprises 15 residues. Germline loops: CDR1 SGHRS, CDR2 YFSETQ.

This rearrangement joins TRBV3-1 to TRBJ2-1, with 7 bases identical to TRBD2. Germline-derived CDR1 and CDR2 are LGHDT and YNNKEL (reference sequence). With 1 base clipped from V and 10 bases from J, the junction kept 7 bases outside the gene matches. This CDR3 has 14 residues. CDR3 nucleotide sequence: TGTGCCAGCAGCCAAGGGGCGACTAGCATCGAGCAGTTCTTC. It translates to CASSQGATSIEQFF.

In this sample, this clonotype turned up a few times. The CDR3 sequence is CSARGRQGAQPQHF. The CDR3 coding sequence is TGCAGTGCTAGAGGACGACAGGGTGCTCAGCCCCAGCATTTT. The V call is TRBV20-1, the J call TRBJ1-5; 7 bases fit TRBD1. V gave up 1 base and J gave up 6 bases; unmatched junction bases: 6. This CDR3 spans 14 amino acids. CDR1 and CDR2 from the germline V gene are DFQATT and SNEGSKA (reference sequence).

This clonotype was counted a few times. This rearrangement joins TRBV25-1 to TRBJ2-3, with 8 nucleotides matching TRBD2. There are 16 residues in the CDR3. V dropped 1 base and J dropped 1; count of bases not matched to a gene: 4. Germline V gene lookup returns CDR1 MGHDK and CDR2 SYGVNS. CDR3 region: CASSELGAGGTDTQYF. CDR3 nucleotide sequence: TGTGCCAGCAGTGAATTGGGAGCGGGAGGCACAGATACGCAGTATTTT. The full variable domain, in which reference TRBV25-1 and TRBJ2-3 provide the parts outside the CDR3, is EADIYQTPRYLVIGTGKKITLECSQTMGHDKMYWYQQDPGMELHLIHYSYGVNSTEKGDLSSESTVSRIRTEHFPLTLESARPSHTSQYLCASSELGAGGTDTQYFGPGTRLTVL.

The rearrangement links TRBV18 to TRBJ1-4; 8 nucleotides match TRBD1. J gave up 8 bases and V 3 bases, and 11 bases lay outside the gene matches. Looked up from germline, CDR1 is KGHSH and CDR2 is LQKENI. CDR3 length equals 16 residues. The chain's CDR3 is CASSPQMGQASEKLFF. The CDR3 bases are TGTGCCAGCTCACCCCAAATGGGACAGGCCTCGGAAAAACTGTTTTTT.

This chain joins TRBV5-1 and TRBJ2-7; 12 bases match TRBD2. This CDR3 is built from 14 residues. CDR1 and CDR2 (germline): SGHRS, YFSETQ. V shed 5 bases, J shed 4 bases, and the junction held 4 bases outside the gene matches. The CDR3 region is CASSRTSGEYEQYF. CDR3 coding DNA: TGCGCCAGCAGTAGGACTAGCGGGGAATACGAGCAGTACTTC.

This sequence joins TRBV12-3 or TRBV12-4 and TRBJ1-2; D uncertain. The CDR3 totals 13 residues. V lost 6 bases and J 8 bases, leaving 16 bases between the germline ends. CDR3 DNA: TGTGCCAGCAGCCGATCCCGGGTTGAGGGCTACACCTTC. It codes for CASSRSRVEGYTF.

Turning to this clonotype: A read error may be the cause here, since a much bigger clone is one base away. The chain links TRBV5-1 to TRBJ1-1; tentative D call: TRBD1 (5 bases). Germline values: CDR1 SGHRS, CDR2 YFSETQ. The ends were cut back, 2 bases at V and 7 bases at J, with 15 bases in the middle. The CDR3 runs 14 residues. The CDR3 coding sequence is TGCGCCAGCAGCTTCAGCCAGGGAGGTGATGAAGCTTTCTTT. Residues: CASSFSQGGDEAFF.

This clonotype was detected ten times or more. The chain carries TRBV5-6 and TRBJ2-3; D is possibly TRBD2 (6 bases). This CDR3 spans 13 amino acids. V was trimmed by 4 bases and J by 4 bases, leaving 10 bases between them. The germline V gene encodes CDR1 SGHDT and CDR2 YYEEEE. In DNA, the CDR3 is TGTGCCAGCAGCCCGGAGGGGTCAGATACGCAGTATTTT. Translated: CASSPEGSDTQYF.

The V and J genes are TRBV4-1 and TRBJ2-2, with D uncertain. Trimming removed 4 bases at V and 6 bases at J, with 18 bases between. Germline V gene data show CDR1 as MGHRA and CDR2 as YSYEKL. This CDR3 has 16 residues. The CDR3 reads CASSRSNLRSPGELFF. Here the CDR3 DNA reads TGCGCCAGCAGCCGGAGTAACCTAAGGTCGCCCGGGGAGCTGTTTTTT.

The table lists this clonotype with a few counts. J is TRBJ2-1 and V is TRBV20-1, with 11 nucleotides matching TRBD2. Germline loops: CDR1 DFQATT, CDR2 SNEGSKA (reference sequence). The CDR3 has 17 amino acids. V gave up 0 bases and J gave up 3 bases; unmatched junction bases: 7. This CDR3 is CSARDPLAGGHYNEQFF. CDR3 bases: TGCAGTGCTAGAGATCCTCTAGCGGGGGGTCACTACAATGAGCAGTTCTTC.

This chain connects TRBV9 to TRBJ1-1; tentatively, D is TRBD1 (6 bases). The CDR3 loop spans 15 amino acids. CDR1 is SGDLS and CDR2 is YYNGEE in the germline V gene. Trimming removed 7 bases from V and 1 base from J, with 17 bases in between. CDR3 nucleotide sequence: TGTGCCAGCTCTCCGTCAGGGACACCGAACACTGAAGCTTTCTTT. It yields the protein CASSPSGTPNTEAFF.